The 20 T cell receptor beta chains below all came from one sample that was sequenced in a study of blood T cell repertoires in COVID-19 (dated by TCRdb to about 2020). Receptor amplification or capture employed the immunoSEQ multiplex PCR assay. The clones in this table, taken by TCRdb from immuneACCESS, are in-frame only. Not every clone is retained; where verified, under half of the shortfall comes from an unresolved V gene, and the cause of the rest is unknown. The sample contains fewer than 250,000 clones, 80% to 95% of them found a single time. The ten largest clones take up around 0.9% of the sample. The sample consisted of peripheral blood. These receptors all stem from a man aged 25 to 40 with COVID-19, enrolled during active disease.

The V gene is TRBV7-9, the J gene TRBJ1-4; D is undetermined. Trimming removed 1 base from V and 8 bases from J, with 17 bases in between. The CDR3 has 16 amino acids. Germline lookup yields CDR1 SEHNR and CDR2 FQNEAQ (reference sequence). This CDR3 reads CASSLVGIGRQEKLFF. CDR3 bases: TGTGCCAGCAGCTTAGTAGGGATTGGGAGGCAGGAAAAACTGTTTTTT.

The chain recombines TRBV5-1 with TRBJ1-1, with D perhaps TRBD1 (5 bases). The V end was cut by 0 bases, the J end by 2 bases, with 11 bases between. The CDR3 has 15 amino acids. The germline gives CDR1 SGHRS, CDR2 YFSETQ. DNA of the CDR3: TGCGCCAGCAGCTTGGAGCAGGGTTTCAACACTGAAGCTTTCTTT. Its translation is CASSLEQGFNTEAFF.

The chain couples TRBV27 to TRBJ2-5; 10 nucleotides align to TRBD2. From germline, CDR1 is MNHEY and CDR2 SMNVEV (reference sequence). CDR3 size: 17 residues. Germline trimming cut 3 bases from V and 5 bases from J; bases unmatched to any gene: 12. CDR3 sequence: CASSFTASGSGMETQYF. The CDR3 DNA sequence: TGTGCCAGCAGTTTTACGGCTAGCGGGAGTGGTATGGAGACCCAGTACTTC.

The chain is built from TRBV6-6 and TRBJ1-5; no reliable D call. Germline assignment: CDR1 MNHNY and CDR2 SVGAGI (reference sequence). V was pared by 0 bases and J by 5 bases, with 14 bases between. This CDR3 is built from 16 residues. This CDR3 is CASSYSMTGVDQPQHF. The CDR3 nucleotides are TGTGCCAGCAGTTACTCGATGACCGGGGTGGATCAGCCCCAGCATTTT.

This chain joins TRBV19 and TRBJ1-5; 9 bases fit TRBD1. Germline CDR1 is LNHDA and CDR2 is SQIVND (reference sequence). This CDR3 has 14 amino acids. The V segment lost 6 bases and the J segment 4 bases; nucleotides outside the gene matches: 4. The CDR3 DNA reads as TGTGCCAGTAGATTCGGACAGGGGAATCAGCCCCAGCATTTT. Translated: CASRFGQGNQPQHF.

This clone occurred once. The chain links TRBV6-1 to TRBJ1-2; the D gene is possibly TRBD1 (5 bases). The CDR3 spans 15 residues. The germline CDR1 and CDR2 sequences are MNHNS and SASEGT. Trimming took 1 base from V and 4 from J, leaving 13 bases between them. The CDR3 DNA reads TGTGCCAGCAGTGAAGGGCAGGGATCCCTCTATGGCTACACCTTC. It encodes CASSEGQGSLYGYTF.

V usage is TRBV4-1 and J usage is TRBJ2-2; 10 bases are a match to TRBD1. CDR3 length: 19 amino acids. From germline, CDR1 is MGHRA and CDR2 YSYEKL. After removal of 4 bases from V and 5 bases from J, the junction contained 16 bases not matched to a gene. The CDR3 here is CASSRAGTGVLGGTGELFF. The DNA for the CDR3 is TGCGCCAGCAGCCGAGCAGGGACAGGGGTCCTAGGCGGGACCGGGGAGCTGTTTTTT.

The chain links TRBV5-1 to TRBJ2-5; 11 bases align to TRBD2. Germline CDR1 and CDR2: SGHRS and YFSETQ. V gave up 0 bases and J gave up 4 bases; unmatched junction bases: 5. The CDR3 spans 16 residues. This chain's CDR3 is CASSLGIAGGRETQYF. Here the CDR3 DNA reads TGCGCCAGCAGCTTGGGTATAGCGGGGGGGCGAGAGACCCAGTACTTC.

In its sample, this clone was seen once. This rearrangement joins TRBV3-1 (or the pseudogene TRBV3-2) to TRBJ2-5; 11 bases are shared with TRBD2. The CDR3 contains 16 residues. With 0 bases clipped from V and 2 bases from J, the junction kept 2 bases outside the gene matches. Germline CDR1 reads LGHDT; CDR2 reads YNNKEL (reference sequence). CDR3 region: CASSQELAGGQETQYF. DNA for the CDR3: TGTGCCAGCAGCCAAGAGCTAGCGGGGGGTCAAGAGACCCAGTACTTC.

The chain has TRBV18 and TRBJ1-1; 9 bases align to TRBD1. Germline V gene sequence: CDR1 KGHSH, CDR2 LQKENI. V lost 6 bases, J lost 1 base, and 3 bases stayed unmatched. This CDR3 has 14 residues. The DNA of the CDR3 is TGTGCCAGCTCGGGGGACAGGGAGAACACTGAAGCTTTCTTT. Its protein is CASSGDRENTEAFF.

For the CDR3, the DNA is TGTGCCAGCAGTGAGAGGGACTATGGCTACACCTTC. Its protein is CASSERDYGYTF. The chain is built from TRBV6-1 and TRBJ1-2; D ambiguous. Trimming cost V 3 bases and J 3 bases, with 5 bases left between them. From germline, CDR1 is MNHNS and CDR2 SASEGT. This CDR3 is built from 12 residues.

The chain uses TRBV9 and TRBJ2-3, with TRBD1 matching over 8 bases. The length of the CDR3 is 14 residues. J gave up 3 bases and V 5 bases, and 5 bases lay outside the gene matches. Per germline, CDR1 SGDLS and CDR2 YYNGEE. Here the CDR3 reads CASSPQGATDTQYF. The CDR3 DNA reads TGTGCCAGCAGTCCTCAGGGGGCAACAGATACGCAGTATTTT.

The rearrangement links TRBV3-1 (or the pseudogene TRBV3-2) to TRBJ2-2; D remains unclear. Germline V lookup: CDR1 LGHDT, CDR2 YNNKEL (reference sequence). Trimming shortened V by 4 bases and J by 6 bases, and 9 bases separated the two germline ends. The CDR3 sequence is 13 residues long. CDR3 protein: CASSLRGAGELFF. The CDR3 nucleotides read TGTGCCAGCAGCCTCCGAGGCGCCGGGGAGCTGTTTTTT.

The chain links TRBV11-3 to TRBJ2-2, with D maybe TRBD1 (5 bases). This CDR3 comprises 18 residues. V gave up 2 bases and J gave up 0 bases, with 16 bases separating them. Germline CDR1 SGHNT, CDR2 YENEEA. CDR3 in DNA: TGTGCCAGCAGCTTATCGGTGGTCAGGGCCCCGAACACCGGGGAGCTGTTTTTT. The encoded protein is CASSLSVVRAPNTGELFF.

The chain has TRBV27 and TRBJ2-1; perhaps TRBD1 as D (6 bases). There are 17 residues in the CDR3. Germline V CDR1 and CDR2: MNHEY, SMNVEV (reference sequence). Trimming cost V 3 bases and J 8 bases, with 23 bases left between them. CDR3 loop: CASSLRPPYRENYEQFF. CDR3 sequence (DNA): TGTGCCAGCAGTTTGCGTCCCCCCTACAGGGAAAACTATGAGCAGTTCTTC.

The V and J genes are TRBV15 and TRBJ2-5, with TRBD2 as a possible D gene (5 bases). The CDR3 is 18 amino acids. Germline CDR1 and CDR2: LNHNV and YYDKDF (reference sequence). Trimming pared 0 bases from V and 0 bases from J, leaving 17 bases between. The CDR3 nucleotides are TGTGCCACCAGCAGAGATATTGCGACTACGGGGTACCAAGAGACCCAGTACTTC. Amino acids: CATSRDIATTGYQETQYF.

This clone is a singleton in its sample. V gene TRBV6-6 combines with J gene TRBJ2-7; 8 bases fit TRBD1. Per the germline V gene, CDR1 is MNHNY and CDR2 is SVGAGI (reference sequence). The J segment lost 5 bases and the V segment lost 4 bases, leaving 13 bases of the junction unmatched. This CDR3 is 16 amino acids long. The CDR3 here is CASSSNRRTGFHEQYF. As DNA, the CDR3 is TGTGCCAGCAGTTCCAATCGTCGGACAGGGTTCCACGAGCAGTACTTC.

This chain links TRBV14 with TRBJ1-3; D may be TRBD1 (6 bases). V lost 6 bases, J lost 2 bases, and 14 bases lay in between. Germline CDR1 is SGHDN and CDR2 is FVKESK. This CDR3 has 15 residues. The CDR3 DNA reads TGTGCCAGCAGGAGTGCAGGGGCCCCTGGAAACACCATATATTTT. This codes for CASRSAGAPGNTIYF.

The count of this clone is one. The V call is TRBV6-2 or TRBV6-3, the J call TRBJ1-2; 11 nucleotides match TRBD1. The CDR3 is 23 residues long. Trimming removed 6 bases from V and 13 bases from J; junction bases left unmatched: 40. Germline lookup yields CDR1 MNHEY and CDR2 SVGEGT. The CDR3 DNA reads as TGTGCCAGCAGCCCATATCGGACAGGGGGCGCCTGGGCCAACCGAAACCACGATATATCCTTCACCTTC. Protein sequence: CASSPYRTGGAWANRNHDISFTF.

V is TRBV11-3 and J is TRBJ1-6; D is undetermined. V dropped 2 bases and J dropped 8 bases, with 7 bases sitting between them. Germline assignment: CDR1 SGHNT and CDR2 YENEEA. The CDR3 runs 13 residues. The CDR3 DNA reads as TGTGCCAGCAGCTTACGAACAGATTCACCCCTCCACTTT. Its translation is CASSLRTDSPLHF. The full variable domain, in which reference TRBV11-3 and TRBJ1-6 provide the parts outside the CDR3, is EAGVVQSPRYKIIEKKQPVAFWCNPISGHNTLYWYLQNLGQGPELLIRYENEEAVDDSQLPKDRFSAERLKGVDSTLKIQPAELGDSAVYLCASSLRTDSPLHFGNGTRLTVT.